This entry features one TCR beta chain sequence. Its specificity is not known. This sample is part of a study of cytomegalovirus exposure and HLA in healthy donors. Study-wide context: An earlier analysis found 117 million unique TCR beta sequences from around 180 million T cells. Whole-study findings and limits: For most TCR beta V segments, an earlier analysis put the productive rate at about 90% or about 30% of the time. The study designated 160 or so TCR beta chains cytomegalovirus-associated.

CDR1 and CDR2 (germline): LNHDA, SQIVND (reference sequence). The CDR3 has 15 amino acids. Trimming pared 6 bases from V and 6 bases from J, leaving 18 bases between. A multiplex PCR was run with 60 Vbeta primers and 13 Jbeta primers. The authors' processing: A follow-up analysis tallied 86 million or so unique TCR beta chains, roughly 11 million shared. Here immunoSEQ multiplex PCR was the method, and the copy in TCRdb shows in-frame clones only, minus some. Clonal size and the V and J genes are those of that table, whereas D and trimming came from the DNA. The data hold around 140,000 clones, with over 60% observed a single time.

This chain connects TRBV19 to TRBJ2-1, with D perhaps TRBD1 (6 bases). The specimen was PBMCs. The sequence was obtained from a female donor in good health and CMV-seropositive. As DNA, the CDR3 is TGTGCCAGTAGCCAACAGGGTGAGTTGGGCAATGAGCAGTTCTTC. This gives the protein CASSQQGELGNEQFF.